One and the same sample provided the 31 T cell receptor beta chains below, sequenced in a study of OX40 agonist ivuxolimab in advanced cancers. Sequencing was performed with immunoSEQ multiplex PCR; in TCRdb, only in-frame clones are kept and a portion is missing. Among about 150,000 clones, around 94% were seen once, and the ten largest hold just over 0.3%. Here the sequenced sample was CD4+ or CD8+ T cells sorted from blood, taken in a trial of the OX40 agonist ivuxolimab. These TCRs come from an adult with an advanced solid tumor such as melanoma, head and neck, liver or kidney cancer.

CDR3: CATSRGAGGRNTEAFF. In DNA form, the CDR3 reads TGTGCCACCAGCAGAGGGGCCGGGGGCCGGAACACTGAAGCTTTCTTT. V and J are TRBV15 and TRBJ1-1; weak D call: TRBD1 (6 bases). The CDR3 spans 16 residues. Germline V gene lookup returns CDR1 LNHNV and CDR2 YYDKDF (reference sequence). The V and J ends lost 1 base and 1 base respectively, with 13 bases between them.

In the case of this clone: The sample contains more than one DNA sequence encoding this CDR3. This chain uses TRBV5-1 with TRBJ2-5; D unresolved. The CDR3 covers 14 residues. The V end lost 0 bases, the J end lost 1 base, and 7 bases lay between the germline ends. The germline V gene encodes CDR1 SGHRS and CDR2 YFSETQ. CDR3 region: CASSLAGSQETQYF. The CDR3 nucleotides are TGCGCCAGCAGCTTGGCCGGCAGCCAAGAGACCCAGTACTTC.

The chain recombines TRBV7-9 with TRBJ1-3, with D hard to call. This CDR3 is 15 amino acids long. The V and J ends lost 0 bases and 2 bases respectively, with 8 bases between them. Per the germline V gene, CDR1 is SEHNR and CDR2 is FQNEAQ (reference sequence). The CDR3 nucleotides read TGTGCCAGCAGCTTAGCGGGGTCAACTGGAAACACCATATATTTT. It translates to CASSLAGSTGNTIYF.

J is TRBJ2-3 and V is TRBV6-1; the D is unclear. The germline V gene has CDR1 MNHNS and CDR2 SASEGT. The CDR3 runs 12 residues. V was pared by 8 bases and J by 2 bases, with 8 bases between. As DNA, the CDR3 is TGTGCCAGCGGAAAGATCACAGATACGCAGTATTTT. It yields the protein CASGKITDTQYF.

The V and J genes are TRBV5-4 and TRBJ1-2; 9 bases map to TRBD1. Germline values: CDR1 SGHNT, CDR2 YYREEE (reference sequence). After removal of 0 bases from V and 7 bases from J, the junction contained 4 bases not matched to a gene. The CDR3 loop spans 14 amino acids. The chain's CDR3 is CASSLATGGSGYTF. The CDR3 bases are TGTGCCAGCAGCTTGGCGACAGGGGGTAGTGGCTACACCTTC.

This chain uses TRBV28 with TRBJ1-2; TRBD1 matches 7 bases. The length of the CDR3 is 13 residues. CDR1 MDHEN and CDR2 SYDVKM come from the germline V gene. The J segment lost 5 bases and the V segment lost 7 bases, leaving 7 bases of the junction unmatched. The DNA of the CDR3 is TGTGCCAGCAAGCCCGGGACAGAATATGGCTACACCTTC. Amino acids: CASKPGTEYGYTF.

CDR3 coding DNA: TGTGCCAGCAGTCGGGACTTCGATAGCTCCTACGAGCAGTACTTC. It yields the protein CASSRDFDSSYEQYF. J is TRBJ2-7 and V is TRBV6-5, with TRBD2 as a possible D gene (6 bases). Germline CDR1 MNHEY, CDR2 SVGAGI. With 5 bases removed from V and 0 bases from J, the gap between germline ends came to 14 bases. This CDR3 spans 15 amino acids.

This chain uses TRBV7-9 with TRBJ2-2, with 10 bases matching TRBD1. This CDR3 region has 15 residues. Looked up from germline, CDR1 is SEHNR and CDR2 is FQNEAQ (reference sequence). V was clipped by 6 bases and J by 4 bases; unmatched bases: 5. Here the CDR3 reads CASRNWTGGTGELFF. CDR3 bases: TGTGCCAGCAGGAATTGGACAGGGGGCACCGGGGAGCTGTTTTTT.

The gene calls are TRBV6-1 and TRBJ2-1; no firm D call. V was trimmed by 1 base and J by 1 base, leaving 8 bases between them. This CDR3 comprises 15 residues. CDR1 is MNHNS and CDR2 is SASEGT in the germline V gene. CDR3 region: CASSEVGKSYNEQFF. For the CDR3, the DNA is TGTGCCAGCAGTGAAGTAGGGAAGTCCTACAATGAGCAGTTCTTC.

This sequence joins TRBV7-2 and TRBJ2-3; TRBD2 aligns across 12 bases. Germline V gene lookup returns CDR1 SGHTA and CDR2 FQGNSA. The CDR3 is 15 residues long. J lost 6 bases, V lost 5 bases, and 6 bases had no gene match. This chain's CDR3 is CASSRTSGVGDTQYF. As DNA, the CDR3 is TGTGCCAGCAGCCGGACTAGCGGGGTAGGGGATACGCAGTATTTT.

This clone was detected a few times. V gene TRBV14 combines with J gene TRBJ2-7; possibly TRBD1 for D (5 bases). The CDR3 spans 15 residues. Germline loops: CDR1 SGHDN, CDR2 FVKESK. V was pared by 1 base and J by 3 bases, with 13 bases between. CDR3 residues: CASSQGTAGNYEQYF. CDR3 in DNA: TGTGCCAGCAGCCAAGGCACCGCAGGGAACTACGAGCAGTACTTC.

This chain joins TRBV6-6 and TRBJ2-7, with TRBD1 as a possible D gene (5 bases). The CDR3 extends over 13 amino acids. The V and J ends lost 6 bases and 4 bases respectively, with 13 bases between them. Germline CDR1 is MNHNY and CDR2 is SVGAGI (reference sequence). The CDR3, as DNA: TGTGCCAGCAGACTGACAGCGATGTACGAGCAGTACTTC. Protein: CASRLTAMYEQYF.

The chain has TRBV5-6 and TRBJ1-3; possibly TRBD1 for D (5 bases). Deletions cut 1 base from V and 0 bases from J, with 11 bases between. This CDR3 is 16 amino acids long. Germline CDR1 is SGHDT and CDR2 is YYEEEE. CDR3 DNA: TGTGCCAGCAGCTTGATTCAGGACACCTCTGGAAACACCATATATTTT. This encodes CASSLIQDTSGNTIYF.

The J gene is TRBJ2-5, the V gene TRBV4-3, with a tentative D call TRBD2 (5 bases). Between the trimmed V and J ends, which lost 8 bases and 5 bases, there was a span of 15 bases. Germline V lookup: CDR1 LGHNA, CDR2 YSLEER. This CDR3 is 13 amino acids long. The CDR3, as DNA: TGCGCCAGCGGACCACTTGGGGAGGAGACCCAGTACTTC. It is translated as CASGPLGEETQYF.

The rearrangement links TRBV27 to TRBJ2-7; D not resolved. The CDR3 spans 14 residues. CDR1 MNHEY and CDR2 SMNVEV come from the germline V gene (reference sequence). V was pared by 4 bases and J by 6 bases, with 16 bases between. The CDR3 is CASSSQRNRREQYF. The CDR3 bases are TGTGCCAGCAGTTCCCAACGTAACCGTCGCGAGCAGTACTTC.

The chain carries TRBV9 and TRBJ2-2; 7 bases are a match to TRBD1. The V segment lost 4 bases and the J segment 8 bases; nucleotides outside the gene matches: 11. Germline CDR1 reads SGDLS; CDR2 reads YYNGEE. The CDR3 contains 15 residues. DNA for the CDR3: TGTGCCAGCAGCTCGAGGGGTACAGGGGCAGGGGAGCTGTTTTTT. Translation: CASSSRGTGAGELFF.

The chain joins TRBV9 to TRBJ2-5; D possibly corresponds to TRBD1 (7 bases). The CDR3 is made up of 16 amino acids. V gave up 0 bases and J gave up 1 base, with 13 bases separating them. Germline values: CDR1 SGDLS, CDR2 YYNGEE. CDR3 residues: CASSVDGGGFQETQYF. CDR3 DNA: TGTGCCAGCAGCGTAGATGGAGGGGGCTTCCAAGAGACCCAGTACTTC. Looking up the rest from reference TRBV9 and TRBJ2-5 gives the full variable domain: DSGVTQTPKHLITATGQRVTLRCSPRSGDLSVYWYQQSLDQGLQFLIQYYNGEERAKGNILERFSAQQFPDLHSELNLSSLELGDSALYFCASSVDGGGFQETQYFGPGTRLLVL.

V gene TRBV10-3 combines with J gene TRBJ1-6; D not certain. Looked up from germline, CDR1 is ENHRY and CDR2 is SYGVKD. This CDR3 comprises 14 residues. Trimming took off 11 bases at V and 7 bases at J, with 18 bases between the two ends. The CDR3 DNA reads TGTGCCCCACAGCCCCCTCCCTGGAATTCACCCCTCCACTTT. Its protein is CAPQPPPWNSPLHF.

In DNA form, the CDR3 reads TGTGCCAGCAGTGATGCCGGGACGACAGAATACGAGCAGTACTTC. It codes for CASSDAGTTEYEQYF. The chain employs TRBV6-1 and TRBJ2-7; D assignment may be TRBD1 or TRBD2 (5 bases each). CDR3 size: 15 residues. The V end lost 3 bases, the J end lost 4 bases, and 16 bases lay between the germline ends. The germline gives CDR1 MNHNS, CDR2 SASEGT.

The CDR3 spells CASSWGSYEQYF. CDR3 bases: TGTGCCAGCAGTTGGGGGTCCTACGAGCAGTACTTC. The gene calls are TRBV28 and TRBJ2-7, with D tentatively TRBD1 or TRBD2 (5 bases each). Germline-derived CDR1 and CDR2 are MDHEN and SYDVKM. V gave up 4 bases and J gave up 1 base, with 5 bases separating them. This CDR3 comprises 12 residues.

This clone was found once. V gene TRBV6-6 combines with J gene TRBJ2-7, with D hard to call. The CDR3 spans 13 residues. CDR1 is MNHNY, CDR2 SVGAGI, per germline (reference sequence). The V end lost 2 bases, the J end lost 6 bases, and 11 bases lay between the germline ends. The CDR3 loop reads CASSYPPGGEQYF. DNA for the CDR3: TGTGCCAGCAGTTACCCCCCCGGTGGCGAGCAGTACTTC.

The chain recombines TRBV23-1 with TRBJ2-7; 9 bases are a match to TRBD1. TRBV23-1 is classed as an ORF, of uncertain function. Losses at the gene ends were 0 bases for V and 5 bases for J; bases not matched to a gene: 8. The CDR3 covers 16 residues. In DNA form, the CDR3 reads TGCGCCAGCAGTCAATCCGATCTGGGACAGGGTCACGAGCAGTACTTC. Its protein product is CASSQSDLGQGHEQYF.

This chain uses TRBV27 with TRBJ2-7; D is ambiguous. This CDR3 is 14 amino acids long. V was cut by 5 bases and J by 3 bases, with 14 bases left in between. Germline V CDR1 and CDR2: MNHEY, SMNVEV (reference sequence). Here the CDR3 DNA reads TGTGCCAGCAGTCCGACACTAATCAGCTACGAGCAGTACTTC. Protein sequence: CASSPTLISYEQYF.

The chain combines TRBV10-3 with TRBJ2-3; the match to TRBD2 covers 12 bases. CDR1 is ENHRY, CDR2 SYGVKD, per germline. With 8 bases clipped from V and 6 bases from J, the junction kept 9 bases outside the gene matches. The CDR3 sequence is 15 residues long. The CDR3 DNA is TGTGCCATCGCGGCTAGCGGGGGGGCAGGGGATACGCAGTATTTT. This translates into CAIAASGGAGDTQYF.

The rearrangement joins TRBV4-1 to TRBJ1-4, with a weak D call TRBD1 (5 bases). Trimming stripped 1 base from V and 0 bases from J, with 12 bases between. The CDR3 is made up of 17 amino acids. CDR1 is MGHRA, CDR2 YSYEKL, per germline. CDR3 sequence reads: CASSQGVWGSTNEKLFF. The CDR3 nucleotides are TGCGCCAGCAGCCAAGGGGTTTGGGGGTCAACTAATGAAAAACTGTTTTTT.

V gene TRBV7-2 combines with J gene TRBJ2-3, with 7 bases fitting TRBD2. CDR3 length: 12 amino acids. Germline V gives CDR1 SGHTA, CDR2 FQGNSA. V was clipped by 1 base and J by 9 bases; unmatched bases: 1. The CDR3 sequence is CASSLGRETQYF. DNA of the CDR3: TGTGCCAGCAGCTTAGGGCGGGAGACGCAGTATTTT.

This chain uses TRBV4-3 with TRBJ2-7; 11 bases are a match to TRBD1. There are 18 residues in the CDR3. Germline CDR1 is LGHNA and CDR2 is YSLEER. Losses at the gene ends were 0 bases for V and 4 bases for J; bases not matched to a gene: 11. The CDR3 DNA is TGCGCCAGCAGCCAAGAAGTAGGCTCCGGGACAGGGGGGTACGAGCAGTACTTC. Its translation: CASSQEVGSGTGGYEQYF.

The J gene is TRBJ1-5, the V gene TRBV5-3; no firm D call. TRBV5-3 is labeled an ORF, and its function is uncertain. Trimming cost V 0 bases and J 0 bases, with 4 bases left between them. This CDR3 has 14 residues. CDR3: CARSLAHSNQPQHF. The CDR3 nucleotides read TGTGCCAGAAGCTTGGCCCATAGCAATCAGCCCCAGCATTTT.

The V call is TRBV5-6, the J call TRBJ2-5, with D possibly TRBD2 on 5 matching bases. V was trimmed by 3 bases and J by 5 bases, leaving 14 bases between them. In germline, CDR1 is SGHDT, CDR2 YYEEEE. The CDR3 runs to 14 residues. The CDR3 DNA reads TGTGCCAGCAGCTGGGCAGCTAGCCTGGAGACCCAGTACTTC. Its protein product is CASSWAASLETQYF.

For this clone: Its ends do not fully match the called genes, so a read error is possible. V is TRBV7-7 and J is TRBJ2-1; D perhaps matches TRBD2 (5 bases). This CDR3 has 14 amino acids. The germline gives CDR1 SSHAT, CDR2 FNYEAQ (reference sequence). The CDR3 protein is CASSLGLAQNEQFF. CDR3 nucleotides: TGTGCTAGCAGCTTAGGATTAGCGCAGAATGAGCAGTTCTTC.

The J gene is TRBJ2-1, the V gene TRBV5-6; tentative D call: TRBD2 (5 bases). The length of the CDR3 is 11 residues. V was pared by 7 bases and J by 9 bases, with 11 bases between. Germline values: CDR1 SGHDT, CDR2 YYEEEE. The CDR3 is CASGLWGEQFF. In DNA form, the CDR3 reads TGTGCCAGCGGACTTTGGGGTGAGCAGTTCTTC.